Below, 4 T cell receptor beta chains from the same sample are listed, as sequenced in a study of Graves' ophthalmopathy and Graves' hyperthyroidism. From RNA, the CDR3 regions of TCR beta chains were amplified and sequenced. An opening RT-PCR round employed HTBI primers and preceded a second-round multiplex PCR. TCRdb independently ran MiXCR on the multiplex PCR reads; one entry per CDR3 protein. The table includes 300,000 or so distinct CDR3 sequences, roughly a sixth detected once. Sequencing used peripheral blood. The receptors were sampled from an adult man with Graves' ophthalmopathy.

This clonotype was detected ten times or more. DNA of the CDR3: TGCAGTGCTCGGTCCTTGGACAGGGGGCGGGATGGCTACACCTTC. Its protein product is CSARSLDRGRDGYTF. J is TRBJ1-2 and V is TRBV20-1; the match to TRBD1 covers 11 bases. The V gene end was trimmed by 5 bases and the J gene end by 6 bases; junction bases not matched to a gene: 11. Germline CDR1 and CDR2: DFQATT and SNEGSKA (reference sequence). The CDR3 spans 15 residues.

This clonotype was recorded at least ten times. V usage is TRBV5-1 and J usage is TRBJ2-2, with D possibly matching TRBD2 (6 bases). CDR1 SGHRS and CDR2 YFSETQ come from the germline V gene. Deletions cut 0 bases from V and 2 bases from J, with 11 bases between. The CDR3 has 16 amino acids. The CDR3 region has the DNA TGCGCCAGCAGCTTGGCCGTAGGGACTAACACCGGGGAGCTGTTTTTT. This translates into CASSLAVGTNTGELFF.

This clonotype was detected ten times or more. The J gene is TRBJ2-7, the V gene TRBV28; possible D gene TRBD2, 5 bases. This CDR3 comprises 13 residues. CDR1 is MDHEN and CDR2 is SYDVKM in the germline V gene. V shed 9 bases and J shed 2 bases, with 14 bases lying between them. The CDR3 sequence is CASSGIFTYEQYF. As DNA, the CDR3 is TGTGCCAGTTCCGGGATTTTTACCTACGAGCAGTACTTC.

This clonotype was seen repeatedly, ten times or more. The chain uses TRBV2 and TRBJ1-5; D unresolved. The CDR3 loop spans 13 amino acids. V shed 7 bases and J shed 1 base, with 8 bases lying between them. The V gene's germline CDR1 is SNHLY and CDR2 FYNNEI. Written as DNA, the CDR3 is TGTGCCAGCAAGGTGGAGAGCAATCAGCCCCAGCATTTT. Protein sequence: CASKVESNQPQHF.